These 8 T cell receptor beta chains were all obtained from the same sample, sequenced in a study of blood T cell repertoires in COVID-19. Generated by immunoSEQ multiplex PCR, the TCRdb table keeps only in-frame clones and is missing some. The data hold around 260,000 clones, with approximately 88% observed a single time. Sequenced input: peripheral blood. The receptors come from a woman aged 70-85 years with COVID-19, enrolled during active disease.

The chain employs TRBV25-1 and TRBJ1-4, with a weak D call TRBD1 (6 bases). Germline lookup yields CDR1 MGHDK and CDR2 SYGVNS. The CDR3 covers 13 residues. The V end lost 7 bases, the J end lost 5 bases, and 11 bases lay between the germline ends. The CDR3 sequence: CASNDQGNEKLFF. For the CDR3, the DNA is TGTGCCAGCAACGACCAGGGGAATGAAAAACTGTTTTTT.

The CDR3 DNA reads as TGTGCCAGCAGTTTCTCGAGGGGGCAAGGCAATCAGCCCCAGCATTTT. Residues: CASSFSRGQGNQPQHF. The V call is TRBV27, the J call TRBJ1-5; 7 positions agree with TRBD1. CDR1 is MNHEY and CDR2 is SMNVEV in the germline V gene (reference sequence). This CDR3 has 16 amino acids. V dropped 3 bases and J dropped 2; count of bases not matched to a gene: 7.

The chain uses TRBV28 and TRBJ1-6; a possible D gene is TRBD1 (5 bases). This CDR3 region has 14 residues. Trimming took off 11 bases at V and 3 bases at J, with 14 bases between the two ends. Germline CDR1 reads MDHEN; CDR2 reads SYDVKM. DNA for the CDR3: TGTGCCGGGTCGGGACTGAACTATAATTCACCCCTCCACTTT. Amino acid sequence: CAGSGLNYNSPLHF.

The gene calls are TRBV6-5 and TRBJ1-1, with D tentatively TRBD1 (5 bases). The CDR3 is 13 amino acids. Germline V gene data show CDR1 as MNHEY and CDR2 as SVGAGI. Trimming removed 2 bases from V and 3 bases from J, with 7 bases in between. The CDR3 sequence is CASSYGADTEAFF. The CDR3 DNA is TGTGCCAGCAGTTACGGGGCGGACACTGAAGCTTTCTTT.

This rearrangement joins TRBV20-1 to TRBJ2-7; 7 positions agree with TRBD1. Germline CDR1 reads DFQATT; CDR2 reads SNEGSKA (reference sequence). CDR3 size: 11 residues. After removal of 5 bases from V and 3 bases from J, the junction contained 1 base not matched to a gene. The CDR3 here is CSADRDYEQYF. DNA of the CDR3: TGCAGTGCTGACAGGGACTACGAGCAGTACTTC.

This clone was picked up a small number of times. V is TRBV4-1 and J is TRBJ2-7; 7 bases agree with TRBD1. V lost 3 bases to trimming and J lost 3 bases; unmatched junction nucleotides: 8. Germline V gives CDR1 MGHRA, CDR2 YSYEKL. CDR3 length: 15 residues. Written as DNA, the CDR3 is TGCGCCAGCAGCCAGGAATTGGACAGGAACTACGAGCAGTACTTC. It codes for CASSQELDRNYEQYF.

The rearrangement joins TRBV6-5 to TRBJ1-1; D is perhaps TRBD1 (5 bases). The CDR3 consists of 13 residues. V shed 5 bases and J shed 4 bases, with 11 bases lying between them. CDR1 is MNHEY and CDR2 is SVGAGI in the germline V gene. The CDR3 nucleotides read TGTGCCAGCAGTCAAAGGGACTCCACTGAAGCTTTCTTT. It codes for CASSQRDSTEAFF.

The chain couples TRBV6-2 or TRBV6-3 to TRBJ1-5; 9 bases align to TRBD1. Germline lookup yields CDR1 MNHEY and CDR2 SVGEGT. The CDR3 is made up of 15 amino acids. Trimming removed 5 bases from V and 2 bases from J; junction bases left unmatched: 4. The CDR3 sequence is CASSPRDRGNQPQHF. Written as DNA, the CDR3 is TGTGCCAGCAGTCCCCGGGACAGGGGCAATCAGCCCCAGCATTTT.